What follows are 9 T cell receptor beta chains derived from one specimen sequenced in a study of T cells after yellow fever vaccination. MiXCR was run by TCRdb on the 5' RACE reads, yielding one entry per CDR3 protein. The data show hundreds of thousands of distinct CDR3 sequences, around 12% seen once. Specimen: CD4+ T cells sorted from PBMCs, collected 15 days after the yellow fever booster vaccination. All receptors come from a man between 18 and 35 years old who received the YFV17D yellow fever vaccine.

The CDR3 reads CSATPGRETQYF. The CDR3, as DNA: TGCAGTGCCACCCCCGGGAGAGAGACCCAGTACTTC. J is TRBJ2-5 and V is TRBV20-1; TRBD2 might be the D (6 bases). Trimming stripped 6 bases from V and 4 bases from J, with 12 bases between. There are 12 residues in the CDR3. Germline CDR1 is DFQATT and CDR2 is SNEGSKA (reference sequence).

The chain has TRBV10-1 and TRBJ1-1; no reliable D call. CDR3 length equals 17 residues. The germline CDR1 and CDR2 sequences are WNHNN and SYGVQD (reference sequence). V was trimmed by 6 bases and J by 0 bases, leaving 20 bases between them. The CDR3 reads CASRFPTGLSMNTEAFF. The CDR3, as DNA: TGCGCCAGCAGGTTCCCAACGGGCTTATCCATGAACACTGAAGCTTTCTTT.

This chain uses TRBV12-3 or TRBV12-4 with TRBJ1-5, with 8 bases aligning to TRBD1. V was pared by 4 bases and J by 2 bases, with 7 bases of the junction left unmatched. The CDR3 is 16 residues long. The CDR3 region has the DNA TGTGCCAGCAGTTCAAGGACAGGGTCGGGCAATCAGCCCCAGCATTTT. Translating gives CASSSRTGSGNQPQHF.

The chain combines TRBV18 with TRBJ1-4; 8 bases match TRBD1. The CDR3 has 14 residues. V lost 4 bases, J lost 4 bases, and 2 bases stayed unmatched. The germline V gene encodes CDR1 KGHSH and CDR2 LQKENI. CDR3 amino acids: CASSHDRGNEKLFF. The DNA of the CDR3 is TGTGCCAGCTCACACGACAGGGGTAATGAAAAACTGTTTTTT.

The chain has TRBV9 and TRBJ2-2; D perhaps matches TRBD2 (7 bases). The germline gives CDR1 SGDLS, CDR2 YYNGEE. V was pared by 3 bases and J by 3 bases, with 15 bases between. The CDR3 extends over 16 amino acids. CDR3 amino acids: CASSARGGADTGELFF. CDR3 coding DNA: TGTGCCAGCAGCGCGCGAGGGGGGGCAGACACCGGGGAGCTGTTTTTT.

This clonotype was counted between two and nine times. The V and J genes are TRBV7-9 and TRBJ1-4; no clear D. The germline CDR1 and CDR2 sequences are SEHNR and FQNEAQ (reference sequence). Trimming cost V 5 bases and J 4 bases, with 14 bases left between them. The CDR3 totals 15 residues. CDR3 sequence reads: CASSRWTESNEKLFF. The CDR3 DNA is TGTGCCAGCAGCCGATGGACGGAGAGTAATGAAAAACTGTTTTTT.

The chain has TRBV5-1 and TRBJ2-1; 8 bases are shared with TRBD1. Trimming cost V 4 bases and J 9 bases; bases outside gene matches: 12. Germline CDR1 reads SGHRS; CDR2 reads YFSETQ. This CDR3 region has 15 residues. This CDR3 is CASSRQGALEGEQFF. CDR3 sequence (DNA): TGCGCCAGCAGCCGTCAGGGGGCCCTTGAGGGTGAGCAGTTCTTC.

V gene TRBV18 combines with J gene TRBJ2-5; 7 nucleotides line up with TRBD1. CDR3 size: 13 residues. J lost 5 bases, V lost 6 bases, and 6 bases had no gene match. The germline V gene has CDR1 KGHSH and CDR2 LQKENI. The CDR3 protein is CASSQHRGETQYF. CDR3 coding DNA: TGTGCCAGCTCTCAACACAGGGGTGAGACCCAGTACTTC.

This clonotype has ten or more counts. V and J are TRBV7-6 and TRBJ1-5, with D uncertain. Germline V lookup: CDR1 SGHVS, CDR2 FNYEAQ. The CDR3 is made up of 15 amino acids. V was cut by 2 bases and J by 3 bases, with 11 bases left in between. CDR3 amino acids: CASSLQSGFNQPQHF. DNA for the CDR3: TGTGCCAGCAGCTTACAAAGCGGGTTCAATCAGCCCCAGCATTTT.